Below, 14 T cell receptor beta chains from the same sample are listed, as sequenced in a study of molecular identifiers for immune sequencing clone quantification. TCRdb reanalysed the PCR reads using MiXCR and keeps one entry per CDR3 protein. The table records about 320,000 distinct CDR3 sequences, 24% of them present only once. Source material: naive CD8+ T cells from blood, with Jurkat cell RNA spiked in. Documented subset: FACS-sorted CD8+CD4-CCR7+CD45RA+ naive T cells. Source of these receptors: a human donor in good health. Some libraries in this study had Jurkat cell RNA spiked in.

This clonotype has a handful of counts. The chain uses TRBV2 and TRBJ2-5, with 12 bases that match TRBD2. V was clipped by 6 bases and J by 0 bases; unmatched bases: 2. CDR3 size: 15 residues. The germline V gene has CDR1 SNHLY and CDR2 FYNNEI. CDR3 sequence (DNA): TGTGCCAGCAGCACTAGCGGGGGGCACCAAGAGACCCAGTACTTC. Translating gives CASSTSGGHQETQYF.

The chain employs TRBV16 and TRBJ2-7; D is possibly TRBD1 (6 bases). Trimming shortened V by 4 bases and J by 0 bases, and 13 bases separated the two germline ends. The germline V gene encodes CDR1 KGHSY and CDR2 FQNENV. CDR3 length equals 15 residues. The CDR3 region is CASSPTGPYSYEQYF. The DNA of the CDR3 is TGTGCCAGCAGCCCTACAGGGCCCTACTCCTACGAGCAGTACTTC.

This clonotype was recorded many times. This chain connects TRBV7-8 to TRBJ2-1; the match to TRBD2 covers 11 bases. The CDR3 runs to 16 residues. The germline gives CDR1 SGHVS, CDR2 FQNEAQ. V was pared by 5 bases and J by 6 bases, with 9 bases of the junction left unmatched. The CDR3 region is CASSPWTSGLRNEQFF. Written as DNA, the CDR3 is TGTGCCAGCAGCCCCTGGACTAGCGGGCTCCGCAATGAGCAGTTCTTC.

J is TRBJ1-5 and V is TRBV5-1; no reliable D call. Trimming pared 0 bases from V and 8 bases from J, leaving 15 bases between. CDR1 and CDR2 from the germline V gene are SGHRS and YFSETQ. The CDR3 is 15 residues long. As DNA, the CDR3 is TGCGCCAGCAGCTTGGGGGAGGCGCTTGTCGAGCCCCAGCATTTT. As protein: CASSLGEALVEPQHF.

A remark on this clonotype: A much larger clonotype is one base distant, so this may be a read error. CDR3 sequence reads: CSVEESSSGQGVEKLFF. The CDR3 DNA reads TGCAGCGTTGAAGAGTCTTCCTCGGGACAGGGAGTGGAAAAACTGTTTTTT. V is TRBV29-1 and J is TRBJ1-4, with 9 bases fitting TRBD1. This CDR3 is built from 17 residues. Losses at the gene ends were 0 bases for V and 8 bases for J; bases not matched to a gene: 13. CDR1 is SQVTM and CDR2 is ANQGSEA in the germline V gene.

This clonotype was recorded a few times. The CDR3 here is CASSSPNRSYNEQFF. CDR3 sequence (DNA): TGTGCCAGCAGCTCTCCGAACAGATCCTACAATGAGCAGTTCTTC. The gene calls are TRBV12-3 or TRBV12-4 and TRBJ2-1, with D unresolved. The CDR3 sequence is 15 residues long. V was cut by 6 bases and J by 1 base, with 13 bases left in between.

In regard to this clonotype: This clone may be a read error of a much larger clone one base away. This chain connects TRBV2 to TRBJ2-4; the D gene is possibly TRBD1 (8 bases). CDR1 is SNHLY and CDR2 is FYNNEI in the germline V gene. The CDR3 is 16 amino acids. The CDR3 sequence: CAGSAGGAGVKNIQYF. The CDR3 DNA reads TGTGCCGGCAGTGCAGGGGGCGCGGGAGTTAAAAACATTCAGTACTTC.

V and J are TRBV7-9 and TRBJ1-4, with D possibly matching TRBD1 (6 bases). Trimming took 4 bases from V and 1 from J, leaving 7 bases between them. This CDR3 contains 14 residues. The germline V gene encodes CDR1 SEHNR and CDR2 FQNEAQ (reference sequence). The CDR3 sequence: CASSSQGTNEKLFF. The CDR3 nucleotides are TGTGCCAGCAGCTCACAGGGAACTAATGAAAAACTGTTTTTT.

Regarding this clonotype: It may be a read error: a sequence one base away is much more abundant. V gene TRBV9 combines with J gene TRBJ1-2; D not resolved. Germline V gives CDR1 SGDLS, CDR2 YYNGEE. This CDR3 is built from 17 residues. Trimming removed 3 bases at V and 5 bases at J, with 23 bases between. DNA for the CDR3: TGTGCCAGCAGCGCAGCTGCGGCTCAGCCTTCCGTTTATGGCTACACCTTC. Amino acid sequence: CASSAAAAQPSVYGYTF.

The DNA of the CDR3 is TGCGCCTCGTCGTCTTCTTCAGGCCAAGAGACCCAGTACTTC. It encodes CASSSSSGQETQYF. This sequence joins TRBV10-2 and TRBJ2-5, with D unresolved. The CDR3 sequence is 14 residues long. Germline V gene data show CDR1 as WSHSY and CDR2 as SAAADI. V gave up 11 bases and J gave up 1 base, with 17 bases separating them.

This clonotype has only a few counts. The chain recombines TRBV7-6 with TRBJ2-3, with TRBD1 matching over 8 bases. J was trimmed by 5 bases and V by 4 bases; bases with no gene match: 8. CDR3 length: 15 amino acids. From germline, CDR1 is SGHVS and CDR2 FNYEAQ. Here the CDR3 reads CASSSYQGAGDTQYF. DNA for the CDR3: TGTGCCAGCAGCTCTTATCAGGGGGCTGGAGATACGCAGTATTTT.

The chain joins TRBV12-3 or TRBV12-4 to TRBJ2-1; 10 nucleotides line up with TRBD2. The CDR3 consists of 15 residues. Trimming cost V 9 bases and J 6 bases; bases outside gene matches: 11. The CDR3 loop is CARSPPAGGRNEQFF. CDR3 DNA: TGTGCCAGAAGTCCGCCAGCGGGGGGGCGCAATGAGCAGTTCTTC.

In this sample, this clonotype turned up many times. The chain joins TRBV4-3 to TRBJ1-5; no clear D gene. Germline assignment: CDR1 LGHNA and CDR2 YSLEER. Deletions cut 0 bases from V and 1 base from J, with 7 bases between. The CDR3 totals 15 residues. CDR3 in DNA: TGCGCCAGCAGCCAAGATCGGCTCAGCAATCAGCCCCAGCATTTT. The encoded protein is CASSQDRLSNQPQHF.

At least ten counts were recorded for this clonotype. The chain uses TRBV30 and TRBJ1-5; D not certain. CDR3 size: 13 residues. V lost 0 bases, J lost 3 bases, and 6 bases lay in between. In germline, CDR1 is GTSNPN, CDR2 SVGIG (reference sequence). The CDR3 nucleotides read TGTGCCTGGAGTGTCAGTTACAATCAGCCCCAGCATTTT. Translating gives CAWSVSYNQPQHF.